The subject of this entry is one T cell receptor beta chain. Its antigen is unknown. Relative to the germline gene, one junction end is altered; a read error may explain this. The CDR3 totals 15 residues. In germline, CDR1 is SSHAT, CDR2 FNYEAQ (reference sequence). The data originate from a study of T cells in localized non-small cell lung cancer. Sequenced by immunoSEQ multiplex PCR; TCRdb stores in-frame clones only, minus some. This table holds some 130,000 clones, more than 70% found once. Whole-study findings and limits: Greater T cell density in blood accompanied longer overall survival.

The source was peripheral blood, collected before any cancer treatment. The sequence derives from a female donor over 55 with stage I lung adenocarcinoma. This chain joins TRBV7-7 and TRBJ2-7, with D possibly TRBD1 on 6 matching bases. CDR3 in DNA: TGTGCTAGCAGCTTCCGCCGGGACAAAGCCTACGAGCAGTACTTC. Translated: CASSFRRDKAYEQYF. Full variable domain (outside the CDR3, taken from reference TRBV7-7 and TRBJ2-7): GAGVSQSPRYKVTKRGQDVTLRCDPISSHATLYWYQQALGQGPEFLTYFNYEAQPDKSGLPSDRFSAERPEGSISTLTIQRTEQRDSAMYRCASSFRRDKAYEQYFGPGTRLTVT.